The subject of this entry is one T cell receptor beta chain. An expansion of CD8+CD57+ cells by flow cytometry had been shown in patients chosen for sequencing. Genomic DNA was employed as the template in profiling TCR beta VDJ and CDR3. TCRdb independently ran MiXCR on the reads; one entry per CDR3 protein. This sample yields 150,000 to 200,000 distinct CDR3 sequences, of which less than 50% are seen a single time; 25% to 40% belongs to the top ten. The CDR3 consists of 15 residues. Germline V gene lookup returns CDR1 PRHDT and CDR2 FYEKMQ (reference sequence). Trimming took off 2 bases at V and 3 bases at J, with 10 bases between the two ends. The data were obtained in a study of CD8+CD57+ T cells in acquired aplastic anemia.

The sequenced material came from sorted CD4+, CD8+, or CD8+CD57+ T cells (not recorded which) from PBMCs. The source of this sequence is a human donor with aplastic anemia. This chain uses TRBV13 with TRBJ1-4, with D possibly TRBD1 on 5 matching bases. CDR3 sequence: CASSLTGAPNEKLFF. As DNA, the CDR3 is TGTGCCAGCAGCTTAACAGGCGCGCCTAATGAAAAACTGTTTTTT.